Presented here are 2 T cell receptor beta chains from one specimen sequenced in a study of blood T cell repertoires in COVID-19. Generated by immunoSEQ multiplex PCR, the TCRdb table keeps only in-frame clones and is missing some. The table shows over 200,000 clones, with over 80% occurring only once. Material: peripheral blood. These receptors were taken from a man aged 40-49 years with acute or convalescent COVID-19.

In its sample, this clone was seen once. The V and J genes are TRBV7-2 and TRBJ1-2; the D gene is possibly TRBD1 (5 bases). Trimming took off 2 bases at V and 4 bases at J, with 8 bases between the two ends. Germline CDR1 SGHTA, CDR2 FQGNSA. The CDR3 has 13 amino acids. DNA for the CDR3: TGTGCCAGCAGCTTATCGGGGGGCTATGGCTACACCTTC. Protein: CASSLSGGYGYTF.

This sequence joins TRBV3-1 (or the pseudogene TRBV3-2) and TRBJ2-3; TRBD2 agrees at 15 bases. Germline CDR1 is LGHDT and CDR2 is YNNKEL (reference sequence). V was pared by 4 bases and J by 4 bases, with 15 bases of the junction left unmatched. The length of the CDR3 is 20 residues. In DNA, the CDR3 is TGTGCCAGCAGCCCACTTTTGGGACTAGCGGGAGGTAGTGGGGCAGATACGCAGTATTTT. Translated: CASSPLLGLAGGSGADTQYF.